One sample yielded the 9 T cell receptor beta chains listed below, sequenced in a study of sequential checkpoint blockade in melanoma. This sample's treatment: randomized to nivolumab then ipilimumab (arm A) or the reverse (arm B). TCRdb's table, derived via immunoSEQ multiplex PCR, lists solely in-frame clones and lacks some. The data show fewer than 3,000 clones, with less than 30% seen just once and about 16% held by the top ten. The specimen comprised tumor tissue (inferred from file names), sampled from a patient given nivolumab and ipilimumab in sequence. Receptors originate from a human donor with melanoma.

This chain connects TRBV7-1 to TRBJ2-5, with D perhaps matching TRBD1 or TRBD2 (5 bases each). TRBV7-1 is assigned to the ORF class and has an uncertain function. The V and J ends lost 5 bases and 1 base respectively, with 8 bases between them. The CDR3 consists of 13 residues. CDR3 bases: TGTGCCAGCAGCCAGGGAGCCCAAGAGACCCAGTACTTC. It yields the protein CASSQGAQETQYF.

This clone showed up just a few times. The chain has TRBV6-8 and TRBJ2-5; weak D call: TRBD1 (5 bases). There are 14 residues in the CDR3. Germline CDR1 MNHGY, CDR2 SAAAGT. V shed 0 bases and J shed 5 bases, with 10 bases lying between them. The CDR3, as DNA: TGTGCCAGCAGTTACTCCCAGGGTCAGGAGACCCAGTACTTC. Its translation: CASSYSQGQETQYF.

The CDR3 region has the DNA TGTGCCAGTAGTATTCAGGGGACAGCAAGGAATTCACCCCTCCACTTT. It yields the protein CASSIQGTARNSPLHF. The gene calls are TRBV19 and TRBJ1-6; 7 bases agree with TRBD1. CDR1 and CDR2 from the germline V gene are LNHDA and SQIVND (reference sequence). The V segment lost 3 bases and the J segment 7 bases; nucleotides outside the gene matches: 9. The CDR3 is made up of 16 amino acids.

The V and J genes are TRBV6-8 and TRBJ1-2, with D unclear. The V end was cut by 6 bases, the J end by 4 bases, with 12 bases between. Germline loops: CDR1 MNHGY, CDR2 SAAAGT. CDR3 length: 13 amino acids. DNA for the CDR3: TGTGCCAGCAGGGCCGACATTTCCTATGGCTACACCTTC. It yields the protein CASRADISYGYTF.

This chain joins TRBV5-1 and TRBJ2-5; 14 bases are a match to TRBD2. The V and J ends lost 4 bases and 3 bases, in that order; junction bases with no gene match: 11. Germline V gene sequence: CDR1 SGHRS, CDR2 YFSETQ. The CDR3 runs to 18 residues. CDR3 bases: TGCGCCAGCAGCCCGGGACTAGCGGGGGTCTATACCGAAGAGACCCAGTACTTC. This encodes CASSPGLAGVYTEETQYF.

The V and J genes are TRBV10-2 and TRBJ2-5; no clear D. The germline V gene encodes CDR1 WSHSY and CDR2 SAAADI. CDR3 length: 13 residues. V shed 0 bases and J shed 10 bases, with 12 bases lying between them. CDR3 nucleotides: TGCGCCAGCAGTGAGTCCCGTGGGGTGGGCCAGTACTTC. Amino acid sequence: CASSESRGVGQYF.

This rearrangement joins TRBV16 to TRBJ1-1; D is uncertain. Trimming took off 4 bases at V and 0 bases at J, with 6 bases between the two ends. The CDR3 is 13 amino acids. CDR1 is KGHSY and CDR2 is FQNENV in the germline V gene. This CDR3 is CASSLQVNTEAFF. The CDR3 DNA sequence: TGTGCCAGCAGCCTCCAGGTGAACACTGAAGCTTTCTTT.

This clone is large. The chain combines TRBV11-3 with TRBJ2-7; D possibly corresponds to TRBD1 (5 bases). Germline-derived CDR1 and CDR2 are SGHNT and YENEEA. The CDR3 is 15 residues long. V gave up 6 bases and J gave up 4 bases, with 19 bases separating them. The CDR3 here is CASSSPGQGNYEQYF. Written as DNA, the CDR3 is TGTGCCAGCAGTTCCCCAGGGCAGGGAAATTACGAGCAGTACTTC.

This clone was picked up a small number of times. CDR3 nucleotides: TGTGCCAGCAGCGCGGGACTAGCGGAAACAGATACGCAGTATTTT. This gives the protein CASSAGLAETDTQYF. V and J are TRBV7-5 and TRBJ2-3; the tabulated D call, TRBD2, remains unverified against the DNA. TRBV7-5 is deemed a pseudogene. The CDR3 totals 15 residues.